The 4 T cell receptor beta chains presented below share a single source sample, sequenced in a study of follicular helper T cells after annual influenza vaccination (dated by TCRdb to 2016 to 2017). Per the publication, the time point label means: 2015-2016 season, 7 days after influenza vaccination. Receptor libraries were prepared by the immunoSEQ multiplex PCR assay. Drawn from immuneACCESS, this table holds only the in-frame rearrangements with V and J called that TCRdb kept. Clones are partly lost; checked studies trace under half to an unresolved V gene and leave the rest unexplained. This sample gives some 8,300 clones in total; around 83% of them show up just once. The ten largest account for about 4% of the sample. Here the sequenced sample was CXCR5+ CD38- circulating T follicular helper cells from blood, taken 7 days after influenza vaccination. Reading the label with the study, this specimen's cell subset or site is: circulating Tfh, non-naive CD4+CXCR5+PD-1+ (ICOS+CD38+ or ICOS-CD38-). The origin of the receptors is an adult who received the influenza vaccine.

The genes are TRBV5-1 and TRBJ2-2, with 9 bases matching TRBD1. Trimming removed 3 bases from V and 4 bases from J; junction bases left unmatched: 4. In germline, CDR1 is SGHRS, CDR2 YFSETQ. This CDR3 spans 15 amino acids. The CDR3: CASSSGQGSTGELFF. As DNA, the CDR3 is TGCGCCAGCAGCTCGGGACAGGGCTCCACCGGGGAGCTGTTTTTT.

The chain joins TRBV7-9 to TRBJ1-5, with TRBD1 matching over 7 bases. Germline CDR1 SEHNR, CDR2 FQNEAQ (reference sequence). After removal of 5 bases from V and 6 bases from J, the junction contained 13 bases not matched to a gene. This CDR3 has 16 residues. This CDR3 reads CASSPTAQGRGQPQHF. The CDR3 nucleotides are TGTGCCAGCAGCCCTACCGCACAGGGGAGAGGTCAGCCCCAGCATTTT.

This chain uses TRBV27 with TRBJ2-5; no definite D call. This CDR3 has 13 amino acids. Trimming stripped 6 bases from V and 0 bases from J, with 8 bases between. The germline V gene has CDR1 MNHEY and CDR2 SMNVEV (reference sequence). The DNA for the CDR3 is TGTGCCAGCAGGGCGGTGTACCAAGAGACCCAGTACTTC. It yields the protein CASRAVYQETQYF.

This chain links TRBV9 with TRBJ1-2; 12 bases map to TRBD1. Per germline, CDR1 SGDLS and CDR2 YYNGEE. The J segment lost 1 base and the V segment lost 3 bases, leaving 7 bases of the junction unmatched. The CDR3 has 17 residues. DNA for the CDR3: TGTGCCAGCAGCGAAAACGGGGACAGGGGGCATAACTATGGCTACACCTTC. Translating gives CASSENGDRGHNYGYTF.